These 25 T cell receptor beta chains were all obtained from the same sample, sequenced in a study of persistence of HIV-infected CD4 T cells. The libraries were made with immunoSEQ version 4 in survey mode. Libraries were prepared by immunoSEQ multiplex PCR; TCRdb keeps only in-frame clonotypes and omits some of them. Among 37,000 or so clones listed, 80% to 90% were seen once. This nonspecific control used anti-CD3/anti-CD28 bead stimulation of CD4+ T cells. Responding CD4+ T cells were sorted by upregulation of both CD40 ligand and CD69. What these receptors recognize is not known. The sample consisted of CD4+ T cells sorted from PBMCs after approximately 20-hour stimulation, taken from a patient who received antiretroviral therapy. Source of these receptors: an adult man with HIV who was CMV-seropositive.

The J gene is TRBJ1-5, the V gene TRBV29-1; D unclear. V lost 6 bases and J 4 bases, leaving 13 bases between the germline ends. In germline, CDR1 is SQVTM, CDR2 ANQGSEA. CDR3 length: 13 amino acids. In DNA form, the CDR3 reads TGCAGCGTCCTGACCGGGTGGAATCAGCCCCAGCATTTT. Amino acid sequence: CSVLTGWNQPQHF.

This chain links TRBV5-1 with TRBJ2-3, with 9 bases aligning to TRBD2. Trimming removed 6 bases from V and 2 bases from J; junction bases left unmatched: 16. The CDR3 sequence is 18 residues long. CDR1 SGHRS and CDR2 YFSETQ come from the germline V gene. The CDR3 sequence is CASTPEVSGRQVTDTQYF. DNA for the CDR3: TGCGCCAGCACACCTGAGGTCAGCGGGAGGCAGGTCACAGATACGCAGTATTTT. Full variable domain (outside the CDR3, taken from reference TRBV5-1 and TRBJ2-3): KAGVTQTPRYLIKTRGQQVTLSCSPISGHRSVSWYQQTPGQGLQFLFEYFSETQRNKGNFPGRFSGRQFSNSRSEMNVSTLELGDSALYLCASTPEVSGRQVTDTQYFGPGTRLTVL.

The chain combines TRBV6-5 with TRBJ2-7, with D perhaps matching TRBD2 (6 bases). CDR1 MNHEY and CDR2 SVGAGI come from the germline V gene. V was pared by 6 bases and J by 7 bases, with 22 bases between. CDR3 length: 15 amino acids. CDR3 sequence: CASRALDGTREEQYF. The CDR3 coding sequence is TGTGCCAGCAGGGCACTCGATGGAACTCGGGAGGAGCAGTACTTC.

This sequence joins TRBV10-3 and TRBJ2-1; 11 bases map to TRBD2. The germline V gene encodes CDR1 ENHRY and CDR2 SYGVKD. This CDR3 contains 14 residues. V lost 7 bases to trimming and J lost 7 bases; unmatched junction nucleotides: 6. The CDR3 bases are TGTGCCATCAAGGAGACTAGCGGGAAAAATGAGCAGTTCTTC. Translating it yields CAIKETSGKNEQFF.

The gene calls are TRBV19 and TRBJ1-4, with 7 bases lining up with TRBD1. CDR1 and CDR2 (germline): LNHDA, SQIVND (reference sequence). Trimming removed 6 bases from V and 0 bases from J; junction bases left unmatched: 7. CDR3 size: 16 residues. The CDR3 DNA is TGTGCCAGTAGCCGAGGACAGGCCGCAACTAATGAAAAACTGTTTTTT. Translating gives CASSRGQAATNEKLFF.

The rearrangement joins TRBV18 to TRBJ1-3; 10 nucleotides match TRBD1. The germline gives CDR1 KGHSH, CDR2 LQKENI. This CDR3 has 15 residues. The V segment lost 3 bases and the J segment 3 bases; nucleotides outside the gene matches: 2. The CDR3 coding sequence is TGTGCCAGCTCACCGGGACAGGGGTTTGGAAACACCATATATTTT. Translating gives CASSPGQGFGNTIYF.

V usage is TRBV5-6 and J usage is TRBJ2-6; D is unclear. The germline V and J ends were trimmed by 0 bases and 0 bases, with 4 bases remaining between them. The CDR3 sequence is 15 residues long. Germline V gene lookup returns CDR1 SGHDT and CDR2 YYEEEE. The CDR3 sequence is CASSLEGSGANVLTF. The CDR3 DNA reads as TGTGCCAGCAGCTTGGAGGGCTCTGGGGCCAACGTCCTGACTTTC.

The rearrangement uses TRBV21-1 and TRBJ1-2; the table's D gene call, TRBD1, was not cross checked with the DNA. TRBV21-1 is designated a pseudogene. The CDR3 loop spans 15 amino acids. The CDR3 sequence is CASSKRTQGVGGYTF. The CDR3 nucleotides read TGTGCCAGCAGCAAACGCACACAGGGGGTGGGAGGCTACACCTTC.

CDR3 DNA: TGTGCCAGCTCGGCGGACAGGGCTAATGAAAAACTGTTTTTT. Encoded protein: CASSADRANEKLFF. The chain has TRBV18 and TRBJ1-4; 8 positions match TRBD1. The V gene's germline CDR1 is KGHSH and CDR2 LQKENI. Trimming at V came to 6 bases and at J to 3 bases, leaving 3 bases not matched to a gene. CDR3 size: 14 residues. Based on the CDR3 plus reference TRBV18 and TRBJ1-4, the full variable domain is NAGVMQNPRHLVRRRGQEARLRCSPMKGHSHVYWYRQLPEEGLKFMVYLQKENIIDESGMPKERFSAEFPKEGPSILRIQQVVRGDSAAYFCASSADRANEKLFFGSGTQLSVL.

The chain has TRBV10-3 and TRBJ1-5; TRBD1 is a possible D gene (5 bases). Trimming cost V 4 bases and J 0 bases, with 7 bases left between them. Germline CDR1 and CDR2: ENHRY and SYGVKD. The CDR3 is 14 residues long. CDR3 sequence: CAISGQLSNQPQHF. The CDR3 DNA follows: TGTGCCATCAGTGGACAGCTTAGCAATCAGCCCCAGCATTTT.

Here the CDR3 reads CASSRGYNEQFF. The CDR3 region has the DNA TGTGCCAGCAGCAGGGGGTATAATGAGCAGTTCTTC. The V and J genes are TRBV3-1 (or the pseudogene TRBV3-2) and TRBJ2-1, with D possibly matching TRBD1 (6 bases). The V end was cut by 5 bases, the J end by 7 bases, with 9 bases between. Per the germline V gene, CDR1 is LGHDT and CDR2 is YNNKEL (reference sequence). The CDR3 spans 12 residues.

CDR3 loop: CASSESTGEGTEAFF. The CDR3 DNA reads as TGCGCCAGCAGTGAGTCGACAGGGGAAGGCACTGAAGCTTTCTTT. The chain uses TRBV10-2 and TRBJ1-1, with 8 nucleotides matching TRBD1. The CDR3 is made up of 15 amino acids. Germline values: CDR1 WSHSY, CDR2 SAAADI. J was trimmed by 4 bases and V by 0 bases; bases with no gene match: 4.

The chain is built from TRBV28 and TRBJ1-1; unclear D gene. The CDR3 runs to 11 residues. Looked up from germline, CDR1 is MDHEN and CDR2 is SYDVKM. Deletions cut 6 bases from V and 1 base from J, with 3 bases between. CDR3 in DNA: TGTGCCAGCAGACAGAACACTGAAGCTTTCTTT. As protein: CASRQNTEAFF.

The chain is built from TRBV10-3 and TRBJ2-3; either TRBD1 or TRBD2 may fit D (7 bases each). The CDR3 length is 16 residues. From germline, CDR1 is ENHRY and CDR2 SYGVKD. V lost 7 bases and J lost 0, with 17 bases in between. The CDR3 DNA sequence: TGTGCCATCACGAAGGGGGGGACAGTTAGCACAGATACGCAGTATTTT. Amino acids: CAITKGGTVSTDTQYF.

This CDR3 is CASSVGGRSEAFF. The CDR3 DNA reads as TGTGCCAGCAGCGTAGGAGGGAGGTCTGAAGCTTTCTTT. J is TRBJ1-1 and V is TRBV9, with D uncertain. Trimming took 0 bases from V and 6 from J, leaving 9 bases between them. Germline CDR1 is SGDLS and CDR2 is YYNGEE. The CDR3 totals 13 residues. Looking up the rest from reference TRBV9 and TRBJ1-1 gives the full variable domain: DSGVTQTPKHLITATGQRVTLRCSPRSGDLSVYWYQQSLDQGLQFLIQYYNGEERAKGNILERFSAQQFPDLHSELNLSSLELGDSALYFCASSVGGRSEAFFGQGTRLTVV.

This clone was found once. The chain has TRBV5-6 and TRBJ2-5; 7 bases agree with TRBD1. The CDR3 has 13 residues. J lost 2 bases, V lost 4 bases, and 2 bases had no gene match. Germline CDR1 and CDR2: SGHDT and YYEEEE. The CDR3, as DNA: TGTGCCAGCAGCGCGGACAGGCAAGAGACCCAGTACTTC. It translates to CASSADRQETQYF.

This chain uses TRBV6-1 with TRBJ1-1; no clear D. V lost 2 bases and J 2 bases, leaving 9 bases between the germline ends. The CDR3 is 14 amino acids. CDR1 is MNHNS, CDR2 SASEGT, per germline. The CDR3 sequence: CASSELRRNTEAFF. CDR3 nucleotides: TGTGCCAGCAGTGAATTAAGGAGAAACACTGAAGCTTTCTTT.

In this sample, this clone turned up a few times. CDR3 in DNA: TGTGCCAGCAGTTTATCGGACCGACCTGGCTACACCTTC. Protein product: CASSLSDRPGYTF. This chain uses TRBV28 with TRBJ1-2; D unclear. V was shortened by 1 base and J by 7 bases, with 10 bases between the two germline ends. Germline CDR1 and CDR2: MDHEN and SYDVKM. This CDR3 comprises 13 residues.

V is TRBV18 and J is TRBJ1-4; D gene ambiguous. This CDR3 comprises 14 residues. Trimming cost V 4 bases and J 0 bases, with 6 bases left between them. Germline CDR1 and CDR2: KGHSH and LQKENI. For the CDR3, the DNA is TGTGCCAGCTCACTTTATGCAACTAATGAAAAACTGTTTTTT. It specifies CASSLYATNEKLFF. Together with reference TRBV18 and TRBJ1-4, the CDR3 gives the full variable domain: NAGVMQNPRHLVRRRGQEARLRCSPMKGHSHVYWYRQLPEEGLKFMVYLQKENIIDESGMPKERFSAEFPKEGPSILRIQQVVRGDSAAYFCASSLYATNEKLFFGSGTQLSVL.

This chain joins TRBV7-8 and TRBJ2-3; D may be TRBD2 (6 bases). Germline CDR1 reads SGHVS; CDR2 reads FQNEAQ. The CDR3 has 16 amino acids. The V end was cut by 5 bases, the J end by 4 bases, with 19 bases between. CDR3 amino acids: CASSPRPSERADTQYF. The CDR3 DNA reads TGTGCCAGCAGCCCCCGGCCTAGCGAGAGGGCAGATACGCAGTATTTT.

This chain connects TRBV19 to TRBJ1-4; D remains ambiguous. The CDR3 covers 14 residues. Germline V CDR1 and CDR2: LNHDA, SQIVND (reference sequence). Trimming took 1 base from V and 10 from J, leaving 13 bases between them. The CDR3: CASSIGNERGKLFF. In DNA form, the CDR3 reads TGTGCCAGTAGTATAGGGAATGAGCGCGGAAAACTGTTTTTT.

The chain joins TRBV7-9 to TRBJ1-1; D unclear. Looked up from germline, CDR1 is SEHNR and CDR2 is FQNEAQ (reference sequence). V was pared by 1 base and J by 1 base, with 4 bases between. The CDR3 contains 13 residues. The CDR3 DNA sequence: TGTGCCAGCAGCTTAGACAGGAACACTGAAGCTTTCTTT. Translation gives CASSLDRNTEAFF.

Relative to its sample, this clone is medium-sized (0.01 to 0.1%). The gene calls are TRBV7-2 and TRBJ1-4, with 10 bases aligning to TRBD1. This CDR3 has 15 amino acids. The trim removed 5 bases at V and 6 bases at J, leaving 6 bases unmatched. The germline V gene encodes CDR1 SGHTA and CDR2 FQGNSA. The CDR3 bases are TGTGCCAGCAGCGTACGGACAGGGGGTGATGAAAAACTGTTTTTT. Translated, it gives CASSVRTGGDEKLFF. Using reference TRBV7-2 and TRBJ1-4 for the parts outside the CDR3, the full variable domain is GAGVSQSPSNKVTEKGKDVELRCDPISGHTALYWYRQSLGQGLEFLIYFQGNSAPDKSGLPSDRFSAERTGGSVSTLTIQRTQQEDSAVYLCASSVRTGGDEKLFFGSGTQLSVL.

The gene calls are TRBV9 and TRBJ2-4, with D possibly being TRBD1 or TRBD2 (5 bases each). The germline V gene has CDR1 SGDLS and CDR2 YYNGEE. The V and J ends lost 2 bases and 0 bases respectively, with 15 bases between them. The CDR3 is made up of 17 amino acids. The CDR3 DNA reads TGTGCCAGCAGCGTCGGGCAGGGAGACATAGCCAAAAACATTCAGTACTTC. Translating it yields CASSVGQGDIAKNIQYF. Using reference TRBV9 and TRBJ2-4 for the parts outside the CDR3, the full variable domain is DSGVTQTPKHLITATGQRVTLRCSPRSGDLSVYWYQQSLDQGLQFLIQYYNGEERAKGNILERFSAQQFPDLHSELNLSSLELGDSALYFCASSVGQGDIAKNIQYFGAGTRLSVL.

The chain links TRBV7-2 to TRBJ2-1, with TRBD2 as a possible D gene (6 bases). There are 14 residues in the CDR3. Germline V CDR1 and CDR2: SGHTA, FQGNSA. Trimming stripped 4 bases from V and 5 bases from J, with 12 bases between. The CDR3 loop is CASSSRDLDNEQFF. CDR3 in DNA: TGTGCCAGCAGCTCCCGGGACTTAGACAATGAGCAGTTCTTC.